Shown below are 19 T cell receptor beta chains from a single sample sequenced in a study of T cell repertoires in aging, cancer and after chemotherapy. TRB rearrangements spanning V, D and J were amplified using mixed TRB-A/B primers. TCRdb ran MiXCR on the multiplex PCR reads and lists one entry per CDR3 protein. The sample lists about 1,900 distinct CDR3 sequences, around 60% occurring once. Amplification of TCR beta used genomic DNA extracted from peripheral blood. The sample taken for sequencing was blood. These receptors all stem from a human donor with a solid tumor.

The chain recombines TRBV7-6 with TRBJ1-5; TRBD1 might be the D (6 bases). The CDR3 is 13 residues long. Germline-derived CDR1 and CDR2 are SGHVS and FNYEAQ. Deletions cut 3 bases from V and 5 bases from J, with 8 bases between. The CDR3 DNA follows: TGTGCCAGCAGCTTTTACAGGGATCAGCCCCAGCATTTT. Protein product: CASSFYRDQPQHF.

V usage is TRBV6-5 and J usage is TRBJ1-6; 9 nucleotides agree with TRBD1. V shed 2 bases and J 10 bases; nucleotides not matched to a gene: 6. Germline V gives CDR1 MNHEY, CDR2 SVGAGI. CDR3 length: 15 residues. CDR3 loop: CASSYMTGGKSPLHF. The CDR3 nucleotides are TGTGCCAGCAGTTACATGACAGGGGGGAAATCACCCCTCCACTTT.

J is TRBJ2-3 and V is TRBV6-5; 7 bases agree with TRBD2. From germline, CDR1 is MNHEY and CDR2 SVGAGI. Trimming removed 2 bases from V and 2 bases from J; junction bases left unmatched: 16. CDR3 length equals 19 residues. The CDR3, as DNA: TGTGCCAGCAGTTACACACCATCCATTAGCGGGCAACCCACAGATACGCAGTATTTT. Translated: CASSYTPSISGQPTDTQYF.

The rearrangement joins TRBV30 to TRBJ2-1, with D uncertain. Germline V gene sequence: CDR1 GTSNPN, CDR2 SVGIG (reference sequence). The V gene lost 1 base and the J gene lost 6 bases, with 7 bases spanning the gap. The CDR3 is 12 residues long. CDR3 sequence: CAWSEQFNEQFF. The DNA for the CDR3 is TGTGCCTGGAGTGAACAGTTCAATGAGCAGTTCTTC.

This clonotype occurred a few times. V is TRBV30 and J is TRBJ2-3; TRBD1 aligns across 7 bases. This CDR3 is built from 14 residues. Germline lookup yields CDR1 GTSNPN and CDR2 SVGIG (reference sequence). After removal of 0 bases from V and 5 bases from J, the junction contained 5 bases not matched to a gene. The CDR3 bases are TGTGCCTGGAGTGTAGGGCAGGGGGTAGATACGCAGTATTTT. Its protein is CAWSVGQGVDTQYF.

The chain has TRBV11-2 and TRBJ2-7; D unresolved. The germline V and J ends were trimmed by 5 bases and 4 bases, with 12 bases remaining between them. Germline CDR1 reads SGHAT; CDR2 reads FQNNGV. CDR3 length equals 13 residues. The CDR3 sequence is CASSEPGVYEQYF. CDR3 bases: TGTGCCAGCAGCGAGCCAGGAGTTTACGAGCAGTACTTC.

The chain links TRBV12-3 or TRBV12-4 to TRBJ2-5, with 10 bases fitting TRBD2. J lost 3 bases, V lost 4 bases, and 8 bases had no gene match. CDR3 length equals 16 residues. In DNA form, the CDR3 reads TGTGCCAGCAGTTCCCCTAGCGGGGGCCCAAAAGAGACCCAGTACTTC. Translated, it gives CASSSPSGGPKETQYF.

This clonotype was counted between two and nine times. The chain has TRBV7-2 and TRBJ1-5; unclear D gene. The CDR3 has 13 amino acids. The germline CDR1 and CDR2 sequences are SGHTA and FQGNSA. Trimming removed 3 bases at V and 7 bases at J, with 10 bases between. The CDR3: CASSFGVGQPQHF. CDR3 bases: TGTGCCAGCAGCTTCGGGGTAGGCCAGCCCCAGCATTTT.

This clonotype has only a few counts. The chain couples TRBV7-2 to TRBJ2-1, with 11 positions matching TRBD2. Per germline, CDR1 SGHTA and CDR2 FQGNSA. Trimming removed 1 base from V and 9 bases from J; junction bases left unmatched: 8. The CDR3 has 16 residues. For the CDR3, the DNA is TGTGCCAGCAGCTTAGGAGCGGGACTAGCGGCCAGTGAGCAGTTCTTC. Protein sequence: CASSLGAGLAASEQFF.

This clonotype came up a few times. This sequence joins TRBV11-2 and TRBJ2-3, with 9 bases identical to TRBD1. CDR1 and CDR2 from the germline V gene are SGHAT and FQNNGV. This CDR3 spans 15 amino acids. Trimming at V came to 3 bases and at J to 4 bases, leaving 5 bases not matched to a gene. The CDR3 here is CASSLIRDRADTQYF. The CDR3 coding sequence is TGTGCCAGCAGCTTGATCCGGGACAGGGCAGATACGCAGTATTTT.

A few counts support this clonotype. The chain joins TRBV15 to TRBJ2-7; 9 nucleotides line up with TRBD1. Trimming removed 3 bases from V and 5 bases from J; junction bases left unmatched: 5. Germline loops: CDR1 LNHNV, CDR2 YYDKDF (reference sequence). The CDR3 is made up of 14 amino acids. The CDR3: CATSRDRDRDEQYF. In DNA form, the CDR3 reads TGTGCCACCAGCAGGGACCGGGACAGGGACGAGCAGTACTTC.

This clonotype was counted a few times. This chain links TRBV7-9 with TRBJ1-3, with unresolved D. The V end lost 5 bases, the J end lost 0 bases, and 8 bases lay between the germline ends. The CDR3 length is 14 residues. Germline CDR1 is SEHNR and CDR2 is FQNEAQ (reference sequence). CDR3: CASSHHSSGNTIYF. CDR3 in DNA: TGTGCCAGCAGCCACCACAGCTCTGGAAACACCATATATTTT.

The genes are TRBV12-3 or TRBV12-4 and TRBJ2-4; no clear D. Trimming removed 3 bases from V and 1 base from J, with 7 bases in between. This CDR3 is built from 14 residues. In DNA, the CDR3 is TGTGCCAGCAGTTTCGGGCAGGCCAAAAACATTCAGTACTTC. Its protein is CASSFGQAKNIQYF.

The chain links TRBV7-3 to TRBJ1-2; D might be TRBD1 (5 bases). Trimming removed 2 bases at V and 7 bases at J, with 11 bases between. CDR1 and CDR2 from the germline V gene are SGHTA and FQGTGA. This CDR3 comprises 13 residues. The CDR3 bases are TGTGCCAGCAGCTTAGGGTCAGGGAGTGGCTACACCTTC. The encoded protein is CASSLGSGSGYTF.

In its sample, this clonotype was seen a few times. The chain employs TRBV29-1 and TRBJ2-1; possible D gene TRBD2, 6 bases. Trimming cost V 3 bases and J 8 bases, with 17 bases left between them. This CDR3 has 14 amino acids. The germline V gene encodes CDR1 SQVTM and CDR2 ANQGSEA. The chain's CDR3 is CSVETGARSHEQFF. In DNA form, the CDR3 reads TGCAGCGTTGAGACGGGAGCTCGGTCCCATGAGCAGTTCTTC.

V gene TRBV7-3 combines with J gene TRBJ2-7; 10 nucleotides line up with TRBD2. Germline V gives CDR1 SGHTA, CDR2 FQGTGA. J lost 6 bases, V lost 6 bases, and 14 bases had no gene match. The CDR3 covers 16 residues. CDR3 DNA sequence: TGTGCCAGCAGTTCCTTTAAAACTAGCGGGATTTTCGAGCAGTACTTC. It translates to CASSSFKTSGIFEQYF.

The rearrangement joins TRBV6-5 to TRBJ2-3; no definite D call. Germline V gene sequence: CDR1 MNHEY, CDR2 SVGAGI. This CDR3 contains 12 residues. Trimming took 6 bases from V and 8 from J, leaving 12 bases between them. The CDR3 coding sequence is TGTGCCAGCAGCCTCTTTGCTGGTACGCAGTATTTT. The encoded protein is CASSLFAGTQYF.

Comments on this clonotype: One junction end does not reproduce the germline sequence, and a read error may be involved. CDR3 in amino acids: CASSQSGGGTDTQYF. In nucleotides, the CDR3 is TGCGCCAGCAGCCAGAGCGGGGGGGGCACAGATACGCAGTATTTT. The chain recombines TRBV13 with TRBJ2-3, with 10 positions matching TRBD2. The CDR3 consists of 15 residues. Germline CDR1 is PRHDT and CDR2 is FYEKMQ (reference sequence).

V and J are TRBV6-5 and TRBJ2-7; D remains unclear. This CDR3 is built from 12 residues. CDR1 and CDR2 from the germline V gene are MNHEY and SVGAGI. The germline V and J ends were trimmed by 0 bases and 6 bases, with 6 bases remaining between them. CDR3 region: CASSYSTGEQYF. CDR3 in DNA: TGTGCCAGCAGTTACTCGACCGGCGAGCAGTACTTC.